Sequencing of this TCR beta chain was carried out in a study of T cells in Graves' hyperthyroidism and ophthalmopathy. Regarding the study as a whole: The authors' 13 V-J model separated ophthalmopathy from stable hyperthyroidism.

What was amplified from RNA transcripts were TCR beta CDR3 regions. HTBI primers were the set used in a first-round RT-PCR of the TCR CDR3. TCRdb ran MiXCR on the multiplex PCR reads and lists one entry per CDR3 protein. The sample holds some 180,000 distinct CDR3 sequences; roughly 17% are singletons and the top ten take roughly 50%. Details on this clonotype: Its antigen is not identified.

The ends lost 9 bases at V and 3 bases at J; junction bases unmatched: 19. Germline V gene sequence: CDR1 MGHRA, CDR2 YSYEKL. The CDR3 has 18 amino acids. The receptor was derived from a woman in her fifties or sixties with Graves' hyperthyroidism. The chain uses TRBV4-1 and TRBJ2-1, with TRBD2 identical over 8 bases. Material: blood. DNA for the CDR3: TGCGCCAGATGTCTAAGCGGGAGACTAGCGATTGTCTACAATGAGCAGTTCTTC. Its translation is CARCLSGRLAIVYNEQFF.